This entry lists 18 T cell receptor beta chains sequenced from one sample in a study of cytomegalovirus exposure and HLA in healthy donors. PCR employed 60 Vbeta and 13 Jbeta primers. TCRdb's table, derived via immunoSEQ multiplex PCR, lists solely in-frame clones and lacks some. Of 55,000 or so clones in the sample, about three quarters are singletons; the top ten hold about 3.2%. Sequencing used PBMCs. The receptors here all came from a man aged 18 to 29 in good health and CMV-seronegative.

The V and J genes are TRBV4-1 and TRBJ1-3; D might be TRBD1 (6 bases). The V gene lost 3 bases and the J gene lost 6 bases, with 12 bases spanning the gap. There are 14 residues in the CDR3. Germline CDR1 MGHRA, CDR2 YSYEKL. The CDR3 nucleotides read TGCGCCAGCAGCCAGGACAGTAGGTTAAACACCATATATTTT. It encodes CASSQDSRLNTIYF.

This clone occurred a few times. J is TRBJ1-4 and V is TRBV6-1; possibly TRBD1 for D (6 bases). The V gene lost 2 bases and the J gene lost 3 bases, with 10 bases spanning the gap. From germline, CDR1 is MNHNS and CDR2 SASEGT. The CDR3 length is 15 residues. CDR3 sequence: CASSETGPANEKLFF. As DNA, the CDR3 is TGTGCCAGCAGTGAAACAGGGCCAGCTAATGAAAAACTGTTTTTT.

Here the CDR3 reads CASSQEAGYEQFF. For the CDR3, the DNA is TGCGCCAGCAGCCAAGAAGCGGGCTATGAGCAGTTCTTC. The J gene is TRBJ2-1, the V gene TRBV4-3; weak D call: TRBD2 (6 bases). Per the germline V gene, CDR1 is LGHNA and CDR2 is YSLEER. V lost 0 bases and J lost 8, with 8 bases in between. The CDR3 length is 13 residues.

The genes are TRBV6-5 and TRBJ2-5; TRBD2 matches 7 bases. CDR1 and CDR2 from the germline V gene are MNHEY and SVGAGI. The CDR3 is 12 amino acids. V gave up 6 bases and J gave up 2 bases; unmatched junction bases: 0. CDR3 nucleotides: TGTGCCAGCAGGGGACTACAAGAGACCCAGTACTTC. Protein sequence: CASRGLQETQYF.

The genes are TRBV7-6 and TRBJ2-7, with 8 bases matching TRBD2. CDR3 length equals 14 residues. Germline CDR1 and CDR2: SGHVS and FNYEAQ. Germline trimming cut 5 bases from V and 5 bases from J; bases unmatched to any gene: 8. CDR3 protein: CASSPGGGLNEQYF. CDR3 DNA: TGTGCCAGCAGCCCGGGAGGGGGGCTCAACGAGCAGTACTTC.

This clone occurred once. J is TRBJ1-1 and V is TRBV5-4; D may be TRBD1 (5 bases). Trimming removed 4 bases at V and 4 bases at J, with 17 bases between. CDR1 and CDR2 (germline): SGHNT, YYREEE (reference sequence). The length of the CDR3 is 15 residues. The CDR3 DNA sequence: TGTGCCAGCAGCCTGGAGGGCAGGGTGAGCACTGAAGCTTTCTTT. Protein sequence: CASSLEGRVSTEAFF.

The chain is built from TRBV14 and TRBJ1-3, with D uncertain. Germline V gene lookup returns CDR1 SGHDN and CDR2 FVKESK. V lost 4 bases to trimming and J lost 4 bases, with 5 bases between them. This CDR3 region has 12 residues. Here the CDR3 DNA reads TGTGCCAGCAGCCTCTCGGGAAACACCATATATTTT. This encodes CASSLSGNTIYF.

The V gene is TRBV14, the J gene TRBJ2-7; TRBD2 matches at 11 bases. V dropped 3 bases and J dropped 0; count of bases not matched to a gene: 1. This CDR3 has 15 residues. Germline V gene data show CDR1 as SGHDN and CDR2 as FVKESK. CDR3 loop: CASSHTSGSSYEQYF. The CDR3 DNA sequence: TGTGCCAGCAGCCATACTAGCGGGAGCTCCTACGAGCAGTACTTC.

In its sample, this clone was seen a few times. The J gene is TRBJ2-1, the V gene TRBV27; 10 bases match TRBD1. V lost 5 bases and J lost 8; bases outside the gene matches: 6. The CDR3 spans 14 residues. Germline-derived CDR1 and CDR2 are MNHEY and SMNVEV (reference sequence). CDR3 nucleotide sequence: TGTGCCAGCAGTATCACGACAGGGGGCCATGAGCAGTTCTTC. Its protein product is CASSITTGGHEQFF.

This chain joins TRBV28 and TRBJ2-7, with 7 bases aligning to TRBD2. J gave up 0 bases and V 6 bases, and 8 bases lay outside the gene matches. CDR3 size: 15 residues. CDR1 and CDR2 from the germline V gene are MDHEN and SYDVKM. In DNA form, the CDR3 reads TGTGCCAGCAGCTCTCCAGCGGGAAGCTCCTACGAGCAGTACTTC. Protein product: CASSSPAGSSYEQYF.

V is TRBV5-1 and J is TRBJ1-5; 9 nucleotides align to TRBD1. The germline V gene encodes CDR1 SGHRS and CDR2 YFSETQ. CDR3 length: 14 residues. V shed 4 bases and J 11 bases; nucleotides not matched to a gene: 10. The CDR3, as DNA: TGCGCCAGCAGCCCGGGACAGGGCATAGGAGCCCAGCATTTT. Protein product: CASSPGQGIGAQHF.

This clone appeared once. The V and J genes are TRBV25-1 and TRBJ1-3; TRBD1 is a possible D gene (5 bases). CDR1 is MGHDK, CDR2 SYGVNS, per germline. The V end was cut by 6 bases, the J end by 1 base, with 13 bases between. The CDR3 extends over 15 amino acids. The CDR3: CASRAGSSSGNTIYF. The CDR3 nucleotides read TGTGCCAGCAGAGCAGGGTCTTCTTCTGGAAACACCATATATTTT.

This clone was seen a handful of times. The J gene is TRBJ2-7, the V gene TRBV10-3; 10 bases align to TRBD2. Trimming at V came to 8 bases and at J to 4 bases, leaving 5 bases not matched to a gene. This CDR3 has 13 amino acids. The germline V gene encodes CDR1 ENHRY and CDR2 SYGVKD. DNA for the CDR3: TGTGCCATCGGCACTAGCGGGATTTACGAGCAGTACTTC. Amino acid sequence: CAIGTSGIYEQYF.

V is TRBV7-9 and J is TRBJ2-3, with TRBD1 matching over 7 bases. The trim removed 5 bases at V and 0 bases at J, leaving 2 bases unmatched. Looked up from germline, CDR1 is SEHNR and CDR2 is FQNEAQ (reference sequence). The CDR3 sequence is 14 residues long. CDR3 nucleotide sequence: TGTGCCAGCAGCCAGGACAGGAGCACAGATACGCAGTATTTT. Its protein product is CASSQDRSTDTQYF.

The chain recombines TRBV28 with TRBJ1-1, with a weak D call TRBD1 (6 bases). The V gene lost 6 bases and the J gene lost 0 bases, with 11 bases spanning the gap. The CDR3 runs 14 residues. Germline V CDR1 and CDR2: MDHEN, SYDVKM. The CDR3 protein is CASRPWTVNTEAFF. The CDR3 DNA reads TGTGCCAGCAGACCCTGGACAGTGAACACTGAAGCTTTCTTT.

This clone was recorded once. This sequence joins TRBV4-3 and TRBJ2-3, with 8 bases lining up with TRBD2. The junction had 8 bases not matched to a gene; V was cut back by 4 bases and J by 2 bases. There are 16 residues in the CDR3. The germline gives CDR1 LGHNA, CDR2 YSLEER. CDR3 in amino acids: CASSRQGSGITDTQYF. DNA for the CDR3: TGCGCCAGCAGCCGACAAGGTAGCGGGATCACAGATACGCAGTATTTT.

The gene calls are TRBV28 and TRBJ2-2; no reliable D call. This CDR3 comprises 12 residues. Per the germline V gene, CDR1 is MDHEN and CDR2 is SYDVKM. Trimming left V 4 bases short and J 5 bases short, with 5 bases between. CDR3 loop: CASSYSTGELFF. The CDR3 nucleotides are TGTGCCAGCAGTTACAGTACCGGGGAGCTGTTTTTT.

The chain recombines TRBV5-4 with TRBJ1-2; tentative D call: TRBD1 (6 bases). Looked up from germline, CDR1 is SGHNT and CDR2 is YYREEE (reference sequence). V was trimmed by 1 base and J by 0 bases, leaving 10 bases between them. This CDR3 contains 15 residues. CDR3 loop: CASSLSGVPNYGYTF. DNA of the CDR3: TGTGCCAGCAGCTTGTCAGGGGTCCCTAACTATGGCTACACCTTC.